One sample yielded the 27 T cell receptor beta chains listed below, sequenced in a study of Graves' ophthalmopathy and Graves' hyperthyroidism. Using RNA transcripts, the TCR beta CDR3 regions were amplified. Investigators did first-round RT-PCR with HTBI primers, then second-round multiplex PCR. TCRdb redid the calling of the multiplex PCR reads with MiXCR, one entry per CDR3 protein. This sample has over 650,000 distinct CDR3 sequences; about two fifths occur once, and the top ten carry more than 2.5%. The sequencing sample was made of peripheral blood. The receptors come from an adult man with Graves' ophthalmopathy.

This clonotype has a count of ten or more. This chain joins TRBV13 and TRBJ1-1, with a tentative D call TRBD1 (5 bases). V was clipped by 9 bases and J by 8 bases, with 16 bases between them. Looked up from germline, CDR1 is PRHDT and CDR2 is FYEKMQ (reference sequence). This CDR3 contains 12 residues. The CDR3 sequence: CASSTRGPEAFF. CDR3 DNA sequence: TGTGCCAGTAGTACCCGGGGCCCGGAAGCTTTCTTT. The complete variable domain, with remaining parts taken from reference TRBV13 and TRBJ1-1, reads AAGVIQSPRHLIKEKRETATLKCYPIPRHDTVYWYQQGPGQDPQFLISFYEKMQSDKGSIPDRFSAQQFSDYHSELNMSSLELGDSALYFCASSTRGPEAFFGQGTRLTVV.

The J gene is TRBJ2-1, the V gene TRBV10-3; D unclear. Germline values: CDR1 ENHRY, CDR2 SYGVKD. This CDR3 has 14 amino acids. V lost 3 bases, J lost 12 bases, and 18 bases lay in between. The CDR3 DNA reads TGTGCCATCAGTGATGGTACAAACACAGATACGCAGTTCTTC. It yields the protein CAISDGTNTDTQFF.

This clonotype was detected many times. J is TRBJ1-1 and V is TRBV6-6; D perhaps matches TRBD1 (5 bases). Trimming removed 2 bases at V and 6 bases at J, with 13 bases between. Germline V gene lookup returns CDR1 MNHNY and CDR2 SVGAGI (reference sequence). The CDR3 contains 14 residues. The CDR3 sequence: CASSYGTGGAEAFF. The CDR3 DNA follows: TGTGCCAGCAGTTACGGGACCGGGGGAGCTGAAGCTTTCTTT.

This clonotype was seen just once. This chain links TRBV25-1 with TRBJ1-3; D uncertain. The CDR3 covers 15 residues. Germline CDR1 MGHDK, CDR2 SYGVNS. The V and J ends lost 8 bases and 0 bases respectively, with 14 bases between them. The DNA for the CDR3 is TGTGCCAGCTGGTATGGGTCTCACTCTGGAAACACCATATATTTT. It is translated as CASWYGSHSGNTIYF.

There are many counts of this clonotype. The chain links TRBV6-5 to TRBJ2-6; D ambiguous. The CDR3 length is 14 residues. Germline lookup yields CDR1 MNHEY and CDR2 SVGAGI. V was pared by 6 bases and J by 0 bases, with 6 bases between. This CDR3 reads CASRPSSGANVLTF. The CDR3, as DNA: TGTGCCAGCAGACCGAGCTCTGGGGCCAACGTCCTGACTTTC.

This clonotype was recorded at least ten times. The CDR3 protein is CASSPGGVLNSPLHF. CDR3 DNA: TGTGCCAGCAGCCCCGGAGGGGTTCTAAATTCACCCCTCCACTTT. The chain carries TRBV9 and TRBJ1-6; tentatively, D is TRBD1 (5 bases). V was pared by 4 bases and J by 7 bases, with 15 bases between. Germline CDR1 is SGDLS and CDR2 is YYNGEE. This CDR3 is 15 amino acids long.

This clonotype was counted many times. The gene calls are TRBV5-1 and TRBJ2-2, with 7 bases matching TRBD1. The CDR3 consists of 16 residues. V dropped 4 bases and J dropped 5; count of bases not matched to a gene: 11. Germline CDR1 and CDR2: SGHRS and YFSETQ. The CDR3 DNA follows: TGCGCCAGCAGCCCAGCAGGGGGATGGCGGACCGGGGAGCTGTTTTTT. The encoded protein is CASSPAGGWRTGELFF.

This clonotype was seen repeatedly, ten times or more. The chain links TRBV19 to TRBJ1-4; no definite D call. Germline-derived CDR1 and CDR2 are LNHDA and SQIVND (reference sequence). The V end lost 3 bases, the J end lost 3 bases, and 11 bases lay between the germline ends. The CDR3 is 15 residues long. CDR3 coding DNA: TGTGCCAGTAGTATTTCCGGGAACTCTAATGAAAAACTGTTTTTT. Its translation: CASSISGNSNEKLFF.

The genes are TRBV15 and TRBJ1-2; TRBD1 matches at 7 bases. The junction had 11 bases not matched to a gene; V was cut back by 3 bases and J by 4 bases. This CDR3 is built from 16 residues. Germline V CDR1 and CDR2: LNHNV, YYDKDF (reference sequence). CDR3 residues: CATSSRSTGVGYGYTF. The CDR3 coding sequence is TGTGCCACCAGCAGCCGATCCACAGGGGTCGGCTATGGCTACACCTTC.

The rearrangement uses TRBV5-1 and TRBJ2-5, with D maybe TRBD2 (6 bases). Trimming cost V 6 bases and J 7 bases, with 22 bases left between them. The CDR3 is made up of 15 amino acids. The germline V gene encodes CDR1 SGHRS and CDR2 YFSETQ. CDR3 coding DNA: TGCGCCAGCACGACCGTGGCGGGGTCCCCTGGGACCCAGTACTTC. Its translation: CASTTVAGSPGTQYF.

The chain couples TRBV14 to TRBJ1-2; D remains ambiguous. Germline V lookup: CDR1 SGHDN, CDR2 FVKESK. The CDR3 is 13 amino acids. With 4 bases removed from V and 4 bases from J, the gap between germline ends came to 10 bases. Here the CDR3 reads CASSRLEGYGYTF. As DNA, the CDR3 is TGTGCCAGCAGCCGGTTGGAGGGCTATGGCTACACCTTC.

This clonotype was found a few times. This chain uses TRBV20-1 with TRBJ2-2; D gene ambiguous. V was shortened by 3 bases and J by 4 bases, with 9 bases between the two germline ends. Germline CDR1 DFQATT, CDR2 SNEGSKA (reference sequence). CDR3 length: 13 residues. The CDR3 is CSARPGPTGELFF. DNA for the CDR3: TGCAGTGCTAGGCCGGGCCCCACCGGGGAGCTGTTTTTT.

On this clonotype: As the CDR3 is not closed by the conserved phenylalanine or tryptophan, this likely results from a read error. The chain uses TRBV20-1 and TRBJ2-5; 9 positions agree with TRBD1. CDR1 and CDR2 from the germline V gene are DFQATT and SNEGSKA (reference sequence). J lost 3 bases, V lost 5 bases, and 7 bases had no gene match. The CDR3 consists of 14 residues. Here the CDR3 reads CSAQFRDREETQYV. The CDR3, as DNA: TGCAGTGCTCAATTCCGGGACAGGGAAGAGACCCAGTACGTC.

This clonotype showed up many times. This chain uses TRBV10-3 with TRBJ2-7, with 9 positions matching TRBD2. The CDR3 is 16 residues long. J was trimmed by 0 bases and V by 6 bases; bases with no gene match: 9. The germline gives CDR1 ENHRY, CDR2 SYGVKD. CDR3 in DNA: TGTGCCATCAGACCGGGACTAGCAGCGACCTCCTACGAGCAGTACTTC. Its translation: CAIRPGLAATSYEQYF.

The chain employs TRBV7-2 and TRBJ1-2; TRBD1 aligns across 7 bases. CDR3 size: 15 residues. Germline CDR1 SGHTA, CDR2 FQGNSA. V shed 5 bases and J 4 bases; nucleotides not matched to a gene: 10. CDR3 protein: CASSDRVGGAYGYTF. The CDR3 bases are TGTGCCAGCAGCGATAGGGTAGGGGGCGCCTATGGCTACACCTTC.

As concerns this clonotype: A single base separates this from a much larger clone, so it may be a read error. This sequence joins TRBV7-2 and TRBJ1-3; D is ambiguous. This CDR3 comprises 15 residues. Germline assignment: CDR1 SGHTA and CDR2 FQGNSA. CDR3 loop: CASSLVAASGNTIHF. The CDR3 DNA reads TGTGCCAGCAGCTTAGTGGCAGCATCTGGAAACACCATACATTTT.

The V and J genes are TRBV29-1 and TRBJ2-6; 8 nucleotides align to TRBD2. V shed 8 bases, J shed 1 base, and the junction held 4 bases outside the gene matches. Germline V gives CDR1 SQVTM, CDR2 ANQGSEA. This CDR3 has 14 residues. DNA of the CDR3: TGCAGCCAAACTAGCGGATCTGGGGCCAACGTCCTGACTTTC. Translated: CSQTSGSGANVLTF.

The V gene is TRBV7-2, the J gene TRBJ2-7, with a tentative D call TRBD1 (5 bases). Trimming cost V 5 bases and J 3 bases, with 17 bases left between them. The CDR3 is made up of 15 amino acids. Germline lookup yields CDR1 SGHTA and CDR2 FQGNSA. The CDR3 sequence: CASSRASTAHYEQYF. Here the CDR3 DNA reads TGTGCCAGCAGCCGAGCCTCGACAGCCCACTACGAGCAGTACTTC.

Notes on this clonotype: This could be a read error, since a much larger clone is one nucleotide away. The genes are TRBV7-3 and TRBJ1-2; TRBD1 is a possible D gene (5 bases). The CDR3 is 13 amino acids. Germline V gene sequence: CDR1 SGHTA, CDR2 FQGTGA. V dropped 9 bases and J dropped 6 bases, with 17 bases sitting between them. The CDR3 DNA sequence: TGTGCCAGTACGGGGACGGAGGTCCATGGCTACACCTTC. This translates into CASTGTEVHGYTF.

The chain couples TRBV6-2 or TRBV6-3 to TRBJ1-5; 7 bases are a match to TRBD1. The V gene end was trimmed by 6 bases and the J gene end by 5 bases; junction bases not matched to a gene: 10. The length of the CDR3 is 15 residues. CDR1 is MNHEY and CDR2 is SVGEGT in the germline V gene. The CDR3 DNA is TGTGCCAGCAGCGAACCACAGGGGATGTATCAGCCCCAGCATTTT. This translates into CASSEPQGMYQPQHF.

This clonotype came up a few times. The chain couples TRBV19 to TRBJ2-3, with 15 bases matching TRBD2. From germline, CDR1 is LNHDA and CDR2 SQIVND (reference sequence). The CDR3 runs to 17 residues. V lost 4 bases and J lost 5; bases outside the gene matches: 7. In nucleotides, the CDR3 is TGTGCCAGTAGTACCTGGACTAGCGGGGGGGCACGAGATACGCAGTATTTT. It encodes CASSTWTSGGARDTQYF. The full variable domain, with the rest looked up from reference TRBV19 and TRBJ2-3, is DGGITQSPKYLFRKEGQNVTLSCEQNLNHDAMYWYRQDPGQGLRLIYYSQIVNDFQKGDIAEGYSVSREKKESFPLTVTSAQKNPTAFYLCASSTWTSGGARDTQYFGPGTRLTVL.

On this clonotype: A much larger clonotype is one base distant, so this may be a read error. This CDR3 is CASSPPSAGYNEKLFF. The CDR3 DNA is TGTGCCAGCAGCCCCCCCTCCGCTGGGTATAATGAAAAACTGTTTTTT. The chain is built from TRBV7-8 and TRBJ1-4, with D unresolved. The V gene's germline CDR1 is SGHVS and CDR2 FQNEAQ. The CDR3 contains 16 residues. The germline V and J ends were trimmed by 5 bases and 4 bases, with 17 bases remaining between them.

This clonotype was seen repeatedly, ten times or more. The rearrangement joins TRBV11-2 to TRBJ1-2; no clear D gene. V lost 1 base and J lost 0, with 18 bases in between. Germline V gene sequence: CDR1 SGHAT, CDR2 FQNNGV. This CDR3 is 18 amino acids long. The CDR3 sequence: CASSLAVPTQTTNYGYTF. CDR3 nucleotides: TGTGCCAGCAGCTTAGCCGTCCCCACCCAGACAACTAACTATGGCTACACCTTC.

About this clonotype itself: A much bigger clone sits one base away, suggesting this may be a read error. The rearrangement uses TRBV12-5 and TRBJ1-5, with D possibly matching TRBD1 (5 bases). The germline gives CDR1 LGHNT, CDR2 FRNRAP. The CDR3 loop spans 15 amino acids. V was clipped by 0 bases and J by 2 bases, with 8 bases between them. DNA for the CDR3: TGTGCTAGTGGTTTGGTAGGGGAGGGCAATCAGCCCCAGCATTTT. Amino acids: CASGLVGEGNQPQHF.

This clonotype showed up just a few times. V is TRBV19 and J is TRBJ2-7; 10 bases align to TRBD1. V lost 6 bases, J lost 2 bases, and 7 bases stayed unmatched. The length of the CDR3 is 15 residues. Germline CDR1 and CDR2: LNHDA and SQIVND (reference sequence). The CDR3: CASSPGTGATYEQYF. DNA for the CDR3: TGTGCCAGTAGCCCGGGGACAGGGGCTACCTACGAGCAGTACTTC.

The J gene is TRBJ2-3, the V gene TRBV6-5, with a weak D call TRBD1 (6 bases). The CDR3 consists of 14 residues. Trimming removed 4 bases from V and 1 base from J, with 9 bases in between. Germline-derived CDR1 and CDR2 are MNHEY and SVGAGI. The CDR3 DNA follows: TGTGCCAGCAGTTGGGGGCCACGCACAGATACGCAGTATTTT. Its protein product is CASSWGPRTDTQYF.

This chain uses TRBV19 with TRBJ2-5, with D perhaps matching TRBD2 (6 bases). This CDR3 region has 15 residues. Germline assignment: CDR1 LNHDA and CDR2 SQIVND (reference sequence). Trimming left V 3 bases short and J 2 bases short, with 13 bases between. The CDR3 DNA sequence: TGTGCCAGTAGTATGGAGGGTGGGGGGCAAGAGACCCAGTACTTC. The encoded protein is CASSMEGGGQETQYF.